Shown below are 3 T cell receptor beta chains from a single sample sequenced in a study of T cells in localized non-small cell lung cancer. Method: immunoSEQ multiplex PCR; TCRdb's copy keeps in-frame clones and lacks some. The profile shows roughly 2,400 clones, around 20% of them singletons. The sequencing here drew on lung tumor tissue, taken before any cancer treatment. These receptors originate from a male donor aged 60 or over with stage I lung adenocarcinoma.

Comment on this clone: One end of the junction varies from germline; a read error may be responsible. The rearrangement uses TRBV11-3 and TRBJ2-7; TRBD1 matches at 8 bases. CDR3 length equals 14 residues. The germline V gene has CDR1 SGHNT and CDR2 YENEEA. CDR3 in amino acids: CASSLEGGTGPRDF. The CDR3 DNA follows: TGTGCCAGCAGCTTGGAGGGCGGGACAGGCCCCCGTGACTTC.

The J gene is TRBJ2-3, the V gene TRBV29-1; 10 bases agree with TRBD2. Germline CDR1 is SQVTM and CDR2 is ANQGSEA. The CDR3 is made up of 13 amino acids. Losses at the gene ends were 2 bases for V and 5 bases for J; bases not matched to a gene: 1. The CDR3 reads CSVELAGVDTQYF. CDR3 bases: TGCAGCGTTGAACTAGCGGGAGTAGATACGCAGTATTTT.

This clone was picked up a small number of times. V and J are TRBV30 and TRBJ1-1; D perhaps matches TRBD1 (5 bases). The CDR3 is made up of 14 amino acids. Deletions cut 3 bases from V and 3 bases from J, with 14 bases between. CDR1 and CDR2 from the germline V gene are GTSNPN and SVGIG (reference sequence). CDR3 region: CAWRIPGKDTEAFF. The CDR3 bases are TGTGCCTGGAGAATCCCAGGGAAGGACACTGAAGCTTTCTTT. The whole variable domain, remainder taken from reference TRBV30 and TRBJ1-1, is SQTIHQWPATLVQPVGSPLSLECTVEGTSNPNLYWYRQAAGRGLQLLFYSVGIGQISSEVPQNLSASRPQDRQFILSSKKLLLSDSGFYLCAWRIPGKDTEAFFGQGTRLTVV.